This T cell receptor (beta chain) was recorded in a study of T cell repertoires in cytomegalovirus infection. Study observations and caveats: CMV-specific TCR beta clonotypes restricted by HLA-C were the ones dominating the ex vivo response.

Germline assignment: CDR1 SGHVS and CDR2 FNYEAQ. J lost 4 bases, V lost 0 bases, and 8 bases had no gene match. This CDR3 spans 17 amino acids. About this clonotype: Its antigen is as yet unknown.

A single record per CDR3 protein comes from TCRdb applying MiXCR to the reads. The sample records about 190,000 distinct CDR3 sequences, roughly 9.8% being singletons. The source of this sequence is a human donor in good health (CMV status not recorded). Some clones in this sample may be carry-over from other donors' samples. The rearrangement links TRBV7-6 to TRBJ2-1; 8 bases match TRBD2. The sequenced material came from PBMCs. The CDR3 sequence: CASSLAQTSGAYNEQFF. The CDR3 coding sequence is TGTGCCAGCAGCTTAGCCCAAACTAGCGGAGCATACAATGAGCAGTTCTTC.